Listed below are T cell receptor beta chains from one sample, sequenced in a study of blood T cell repertoires in COVID-19. Sequenced by immunoSEQ multiplex PCR; TCRdb stores in-frame clones only, minus some. The data contain a few hundred thousand clones, more than 75% of them seen just once; the ten biggest clones take up around 8%. Sequencing was done on a sample of peripheral blood. Source of these receptors: a woman aged 80 or over with COVID-19, enrolled during active disease. Each CDR3 is given without its conserved first and last residue. Part of the rows lack a size; the others show once, few, many or a class for expanded clones.

V	size	J	length	CDR3
TRBV28	NA	TRBJ2-1	13	ASSPTGGRGGEQF
TRBV18	NA	TRBJ2-5	11	ASSPGQRETQY
TRBV5-6	few	TRBJ1-4	12	ASSLNGAGEKLF
TRBV18	many	TRBJ1-5	11	ASSSTGNQPQH
TRBV30	few	TRBJ1-3	9	AWSVRDPIY
TRBV18	NA	TRBJ2-4	12	ASSTGVGVDIQY
TRBV28	few	TRBJ1-6	12	ASSSGLFNSPLH
TRBV30	few	TRBJ2-7	10	AWKGDSYEQY
TRBV7-9	NA	TRBJ1-2	10	ASSLGQASYT
TRBV12-3/TRBV12-4	NA	TRBJ1-2	11	ASRGGRLLGYT
TRBV5-1	NA	TRBJ1-4	12	ASSLRRGGEKLF
TRBV7-6	NA	TRBJ1-2	12	ASSPTGAEGGYT
TRBV5-4	NA	TRBJ1-1	12	ASTLGGRITEAF
TRBV30	NA	TRBJ1-5	12	AWSSRVLRGPQH
TRBV2	NA	TRBJ1-2	10	ASRIGGYGYT
TRBV28	NA	TRBJ2-7	12	ASSPPGTRYEQY
TRBV19	few	TRBJ1-1	11	ASKRGPGTEAF
TRBV19	NA	TRBJ1-3	13	ASSPQGGSGNTIY
TRBV5-1	NA	TRBJ2-1	13	ASSYGGGAGNEQF
TRBV5-1	NA	TRBJ2-7	14	ASSPYLTSGAYEQY
TRBV18	NA	TRBJ1-4	13	ASSPQTGLNEKLF
TRBV18	NA	TRBJ1-2	13	ASSPGRGANYGYT